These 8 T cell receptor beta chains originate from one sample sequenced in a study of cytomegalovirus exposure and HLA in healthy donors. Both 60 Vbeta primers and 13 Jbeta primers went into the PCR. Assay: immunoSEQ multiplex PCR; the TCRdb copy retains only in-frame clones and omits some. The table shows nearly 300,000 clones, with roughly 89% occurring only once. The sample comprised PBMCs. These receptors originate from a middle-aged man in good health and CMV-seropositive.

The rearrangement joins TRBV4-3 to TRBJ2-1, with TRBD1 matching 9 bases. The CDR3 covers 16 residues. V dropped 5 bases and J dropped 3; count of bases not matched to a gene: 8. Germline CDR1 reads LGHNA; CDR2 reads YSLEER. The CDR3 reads CASSIRDRGVYNEQFF. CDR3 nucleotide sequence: TGCGCCAGCAGCATCCGAGACAGGGGGGTCTACAATGAGCAGTTCTTC.

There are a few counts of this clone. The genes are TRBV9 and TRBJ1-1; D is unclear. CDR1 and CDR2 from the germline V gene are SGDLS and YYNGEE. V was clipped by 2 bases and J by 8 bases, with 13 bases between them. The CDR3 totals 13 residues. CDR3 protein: CASSVSSLGEAFF. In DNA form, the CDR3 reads TGTGCCAGCAGCGTCAGCAGTCTCGGGGAAGCTTTCTTT.

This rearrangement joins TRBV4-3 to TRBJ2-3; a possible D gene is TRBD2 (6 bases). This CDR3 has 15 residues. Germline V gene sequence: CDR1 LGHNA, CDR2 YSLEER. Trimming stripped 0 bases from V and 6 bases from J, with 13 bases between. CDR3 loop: CASSQDGTGRDTQYF. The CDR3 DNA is TGCGCCAGCAGCCAAGATGGGACGGGGAGGGATACGCAGTATTTT.

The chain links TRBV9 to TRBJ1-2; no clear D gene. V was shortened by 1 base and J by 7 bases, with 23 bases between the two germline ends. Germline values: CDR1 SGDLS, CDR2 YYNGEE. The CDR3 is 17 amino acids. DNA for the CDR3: TGTGCCAGCAGCGTACCCGCGGGAACTGCCGAGGTGGTTGGCTACACCTTC. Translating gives CASSVPAGTAEVVGYTF.

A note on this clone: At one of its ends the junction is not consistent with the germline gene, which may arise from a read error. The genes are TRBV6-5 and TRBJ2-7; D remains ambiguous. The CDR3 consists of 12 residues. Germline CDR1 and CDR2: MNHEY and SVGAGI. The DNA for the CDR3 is TGTGCCAGCAGATCCCCTTTTCTTGAGCGGTACTTC. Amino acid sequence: CASRSPFLERYF.

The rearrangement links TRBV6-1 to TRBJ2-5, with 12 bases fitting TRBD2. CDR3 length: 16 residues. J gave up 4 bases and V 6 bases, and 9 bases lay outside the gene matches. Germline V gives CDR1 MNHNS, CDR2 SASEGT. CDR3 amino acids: CASSEPGLAGRETQYF. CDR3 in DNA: TGTGCCAGCAGCGAACCCGGACTAGCGGGACGAGAGACCCAGTACTTC.

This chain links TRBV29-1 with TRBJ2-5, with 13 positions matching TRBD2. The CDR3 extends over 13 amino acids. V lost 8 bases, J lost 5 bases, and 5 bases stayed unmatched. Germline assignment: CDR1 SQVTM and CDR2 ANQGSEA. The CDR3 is CSNRLAGGETQYF. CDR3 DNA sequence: TGCAGCAATCGACTAGCGGGAGGTGAGACCCAGTACTTC.

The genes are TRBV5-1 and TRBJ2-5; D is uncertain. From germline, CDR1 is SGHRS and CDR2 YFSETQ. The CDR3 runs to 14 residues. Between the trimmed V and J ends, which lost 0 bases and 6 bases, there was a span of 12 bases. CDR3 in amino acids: CASSLVGSIKTQYF. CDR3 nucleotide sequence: TGCGCCAGCAGCTTGGTCGGGTCGATCAAGACCCAGTACTTC.